Below, one TCR beta chain is given with its context. No antigen is known for it. No quality values exist for individual bases; no much larger clone is one base distant. The sample comes from a study of naive and memory T cell subsets (dated by TCRdb to the late 2010s). Study-level background: An open-source, UMI-based TCR alpha and beta sequencing pipeline was applied to sorted naive and memory peripheral blood T cell subsets. IgG serology results and the functional CMV T cell responses were in complete agreement. RNA was DNase-treated and reverse transcribed with TCR constant-region primers, mostly using SuperScript III.

Points the paper makes about the study in general: No ground truth was available to validate the repertoire findings for the naive and memory subsets. RNA-based TCR counts may be affected by expression changes linked to T cell activation and differentiation. Once error correction was done, more than 85% of naive TCR sequences showed up just once, which made the naive abundance distributions much steeper than those of the memory subsets. In both CD4 and CD8 cells, going from naive through CM, EM and EMRA, the Gini index went up while Shannon and inverse Simpson diversity went down. Clonotypes were defined as single alpha or beta chain sequences, not paired alpha/beta receptors. A power law was followed by TCR abundance, with an exponent that differed between naive and memory subsets but was consistent across the three individuals. Naive repertoires, especially CD8, contained a few larger clonotypes, possibly memory cells re-expressing CD45RA.

From the second PCR step on, the TCR alpha and beta chain libraries were amplified in separate reactions. Donor CMV status was determined by IFNgamma production from CD4+ T cells after overnight stimulation of fresh PBMCs with CMV viral lysate. CD4 T cells were positively selected using Miltenyi beads, after which CD8 T cells were positively selected from the CD4-negative fraction. Cells were stained for CD3, CD4, CD8, CD45RA, CD27 and a live/dead dye and were sorted on a BD Aria II into four subsets based on CD45RA and CD27. Blood came from three healthy volunteers, each fractionated into CD4 and CD8 T cells and then into four differentiation subsets. Roughly 0.12 L of peripheral blood was taken from each donor, and PBMC were separated by density-gradient centrifugation on Ficoll-Paque PLUS. After sorting, cells were lysed in RLT buffer, RNA was extracted using a Qiagen RNeasy kit, and the extracted RNA was stored at -80 degrees C.

Libraries were prepared through UMI-ligation and nested PCR. To cover both TRBC1 and TRBC2, the beta constant-region primer consisted of an equimolar mix of two oligonucleotides. The ligated cDNA went through four rounds of PCR with nested alpha and beta constant-region primers together with the SP2 primer. A single-stranded oligonucleotide containing the SP2 primer and a 12-nucleotide UMI was joined to the 3' end of the cDNA by T4 RNA ligase 1. The ligation reaction was incubated at 16°C for about 20-24 hours. PCR2 was typically run as a SYBR Green qPCR and stopped at a predetermined threshold to prevent over-amplification. Every purification after the first one was done using Agencourt AMPure XP magnetic beads. Library amounts were measured by Qubit and library quality was assessed on a TapeStation, where the main peak was expected at around 650 bp. Pooled libraries were sequenced on an Illumina MiSeq with v2 2x251 paired-end kits, typically giving roughly 0.95-2.3 million reads per sample. Each sample's library went into the pool at 4 to 4.5 nM, and about 4.5-7% PhiX was added to help with cluster recognition. As for the original processing: Using tag matching that tolerated one base-pair mismatch, Decombinator assigned V and J genes to FASTQ reads that had been processed by Demultiplexor. UMIs were used by Collapsinator to correct both sequencing errors and frequency errors arising from PCR heterogeneity. CDR3Translator translated TCRs and extracted CDR3s from the conserved cysteine to the FGXG phenylalanine, flagging non-productive sequences. Gini, Shannon entropy and inverse Simpson indices were calculated on repertoires subsampled to equal numbers of UMI-defined TCRs. Within the linear range, a power law was fitted by maximum likelihood to the distributions of clonotype abundance. Similar UMI counts, unique TCR numbers and clonal distributions were obtained with the pipeline and with MIGEC on one naive CD8 sample. One analysis removed from the naive repertoire any naive TCRs that were also present in any memory subset from the same donor. The repertoires were searched for about 7,300 CMV-associated CDR3 sequences that had been compiled from VDJdb and a published dataset. Using fastp trimming at Q25 and MiXCR clonotype assembly, TCRdb reanalyzed the public sequencing data and kept in-frame beta chains. Identical CDR3 protein sequences are pooled into one entry, listed with their most common genes and DNA. These V and J calls originate from TCRdb's pipeline instead of the authors' own analysis. A total of about 150,000 distinct CDR3 sequences appear in this sample, 22% of them only once. The ten largest clones take up less than 0.13% of the sample.

Trimming at the junction amounts to 1 base on V and 4 bases on J, and the germline ends lie 7 bases apart. Spanning cysteine to phenylalanine, the CDR3 consists of 13 amino acids. Just CDR3 DNA is preserved here, 39 bases in frame from base 1. For CDR1 and CDR2, the germline V gene lists SGHRS and YFSETQ. This receptor was taken from a human donor in good health. The chain is made from TRBV5-1 and TRBJ2-3; the D gene cannot be resolved reliably. Sequencing was carried out using naive CD4+ T cells from blood. In the paper's terms, the cell subset or site label means: naive T cells, CD45RA high CD27+. The encoded CDR3 is CASSLFRADTQYF. The bases read TGCGCCAGCAGCTTGTTCCGTGCAGATACGCAGTATTTT.